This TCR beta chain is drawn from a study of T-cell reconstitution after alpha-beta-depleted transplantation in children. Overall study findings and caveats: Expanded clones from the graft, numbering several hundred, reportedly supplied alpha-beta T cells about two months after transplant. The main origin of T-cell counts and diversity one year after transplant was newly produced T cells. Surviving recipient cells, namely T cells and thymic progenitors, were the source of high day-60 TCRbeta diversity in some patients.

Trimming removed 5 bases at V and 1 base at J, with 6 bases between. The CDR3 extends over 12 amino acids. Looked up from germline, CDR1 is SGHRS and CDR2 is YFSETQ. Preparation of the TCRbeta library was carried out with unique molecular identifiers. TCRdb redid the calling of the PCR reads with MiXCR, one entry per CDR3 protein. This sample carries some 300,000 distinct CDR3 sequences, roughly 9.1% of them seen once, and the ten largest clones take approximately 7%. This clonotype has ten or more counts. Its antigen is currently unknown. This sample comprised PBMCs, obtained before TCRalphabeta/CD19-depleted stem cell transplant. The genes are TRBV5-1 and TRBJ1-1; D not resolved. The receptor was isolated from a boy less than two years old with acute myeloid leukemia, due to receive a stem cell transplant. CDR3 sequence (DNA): TGCGCCAGCAGGTCAGGGAACACTGAAGCTTTCTTT. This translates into CASRSGNTEAFF.